This T cell receptor beta chain was found in a study of T cells in Graves' hyperthyroidism and ophthalmopathy. Overall study results and limits: Ophthalmopathy was identified by the model a median approximately 6.4 months ahead of onset.

TCR beta CDR3 region amplification was performed from RNA transcripts. An initial round of RT-PCR targeting the TCR CDR3 relied on the HTBI primer set. TCRdb used MiXCR to reprocess the multiplex PCR reads, holding one entry per CDR3 protein. The table includes some 350,000 distinct CDR3 sequences, around 15% detected once. The authors obtained PBMCs from more than 8 ml of fresh peripheral blood. As concerns this clonotype: The antigen is unknown.

CDR1 and CDR2 (germline): SEHNR, FQNEAQ (reference sequence). The CDR3 spans 16 residues. With V trimmed by 0 bases and J by 7 bases, 11 bases remained unmatched. Sequencing used blood. The receptor was derived from a woman aged 40 to 50 with Graves' ophthalmopathy. The rearrangement joins TRBV7-9 to TRBJ1-2; 7 bases are shared with TRBD1. This CDR3 is CASSLAEDRRRGGYTF. The DNA of the CDR3 is TGTGCCAGCAGCTTAGCTGAGGACAGGCGGCGGGGTGGCTACACCTTC.